This T cell receptor beta chain was observed in a study of blood T cell repertoires in COVID-19. Germline V gives CDR1 SGHVS, CDR2 FQNEAQ. After removal of 4 bases from V and 7 bases from J, the junction contained 11 bases not matched to a gene. This CDR3 spans 16 amino acids. In the original processing: From reference gene primer amplification, estimates of nucleated cell counts were derived. Measured with immunoSEQ multiplex PCR; TCRdb has only the in-frame clones, and not every one. D and trimming were read from the DNA, whereas the V and J calls and clone size are those reported in that table. The sample has 200,000 to 250,000 clones, more than 75% seen once; the top ten hold more than 9%.

Sequenced sample: peripheral blood. The sequence was collected from a man aged 80 or over with acute or convalescent COVID-19. The chain carries TRBV7-8 and TRBJ1-5; 9 bases agree with TRBD1. In nucleotides, the CDR3 is TGTGCCAGCAGCTATTCGACAGGGGGTGGCAGGCAGCCCCAGCATTTT. Protein sequence: CASSYSTGGGRQPQHF.